This paragraph covers one T cell receptor (beta chain) sequence. This clone was seen just once. No antigen is known for it. Base-call qualities are not available, and no considerably larger clone is one nucleotide away. This entry belongs to a study of blood T cell repertoires in COVID-19 (dated by TCRdb to about 2020). Study-wide context: The collaborator samples originated in the United States, Italy and Spain and spanned the acute and convalescent phases of COVID-19. The samples were drawn from the first 160 participants of the ongoing ImmuneRACE study and from under 1,500 subjects provided by 6 global collaborators. The material from the prospective study consisted of cDNA or gDNA derived from T cells, B-cell-depleted T cells, or PBMCs. Deeply sampled blood TCRbeta repertoires from subjects exposed to, actively infected with, or recovered from COVID-19 were included in the dataset. A de-identified subject ID, COVID-19 status, age in years and sex were almost always included in the sample metadata. Where available, HLA class I and class II types were taken from metadata supplied by the sample provider and were not determined by assay-based typing. The repertoires were released in a freely available public database meant as a resource for research on the immune response to SARS-CoV-2. What the work shows at the level of the full study, not this receptor alone: The amount of clinical and demographic metadata varied by source and participant and was provided uncurated.

The immunoSEQ Assay, a bias-controlled multiplex PCR, was used to amplify TCRbeta CDR3 regions from genomic DNA. The study's own analysis went as follows. Nucleated cell counts per sample were estimated from amplification of reference gene primers within the assay. To quantify the absolute abundance of each unique TCRbeta CDR3 rearrangement, sequence reads were collapsed and filtered. For each sample, productive Simpson clonality was calculated as the square root of Simpson's diversity index over productive rearrangements. TCRdb stores this immuneACCESS table with in-frame sequences only. Part of the clones is absent; in the studies checked, under half of the shortfall reflects unresolved V genes, and no reason is known for the rest. That table is the source of V, J and clone size, and D and trimming were worked out from the DNA. Across this sample there are about 130,000 clones, with approximately 80% seen only once. Over 7.5% of the sample rests with the top ten.

Collaborating institutions collected whole blood in K2EDTA tubes following their own protocols. Collaborator samples were shipped for TCRbeta analysis as frozen whole blood, isolated PBMCs, or DNA extracted from either sample type. The V end gives up 4 bases and the J end 3 bases, leaving 9 bases in the junction not matched to a gene. Including the terminal cysteine and phenylalanine, the CDR3 comprises 17 residues. The entry retains the CDR3 DNA only, 51 bases that are in frame from base 1. The germline V gene yields MNHNS for CDR1 and SASEGT for CDR2. The chain is made from TRBV6-1 and TRBJ2-3, with 11 middle bases fitting TRBD1. This TCR derives from a woman aged 60-75 years with active or convalescent COVID-19. The sequencing sample was made of peripheral blood. The CDR3 region has the sequence CASSASQDRGLTDTQYF. The DNA reads as follows: TGTGCCAGCAGTGCTAGCCAGGACAGGGGGCTAACAGATACGCAGTATTTT.